This T cell receptor beta chain originates from a study of blood T cell repertoires in COVID-19. This clone was picked up a small number of times. Profiling relied on immunoSEQ multiplex PCR, and the TCRdb table lists in-frame clones only, not all of them. The sample contains over 150,000 clones, approximately 80% of which appear only once. V was shortened by 7 bases and J by 3 bases, with 15 bases between the two germline ends. The CDR3 consists of 14 residues. The V gene's germline CDR1 is SNHLY and CDR2 FYNNEI. Enrolment of Seattle patients took place during active infection, and they were followed longitudinally.

Sequencing was carried out using peripheral blood. The chain joins TRBV2 to TRBJ1-1; tentative D call: TRBD1 (5 bases). The clonotype comes from a woman in her sixties or seventies with COVID-19, enrolled during active disease. The CDR3 nucleotides read TGTGCCAGCACTGCGAACGGGGGTGACACTGAAGCTTTCTTT. It yields the protein CASTANGGDTEAFF.